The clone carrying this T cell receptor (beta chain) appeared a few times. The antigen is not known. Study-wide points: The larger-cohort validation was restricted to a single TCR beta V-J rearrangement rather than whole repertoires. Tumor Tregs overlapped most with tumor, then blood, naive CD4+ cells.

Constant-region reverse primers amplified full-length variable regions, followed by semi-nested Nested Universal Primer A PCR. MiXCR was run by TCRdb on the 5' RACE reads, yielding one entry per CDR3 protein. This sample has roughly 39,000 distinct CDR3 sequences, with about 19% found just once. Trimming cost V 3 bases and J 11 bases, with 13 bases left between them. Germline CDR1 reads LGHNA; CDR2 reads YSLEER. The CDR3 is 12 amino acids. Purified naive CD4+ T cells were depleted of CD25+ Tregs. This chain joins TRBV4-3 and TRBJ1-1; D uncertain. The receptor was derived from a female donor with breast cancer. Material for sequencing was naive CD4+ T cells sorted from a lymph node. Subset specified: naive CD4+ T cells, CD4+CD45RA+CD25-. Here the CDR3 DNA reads TGCGCCAGCAGCCACGGGGAGGGAAGGGCTTTCTTT. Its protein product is CASSHGEGRAFF.